This T cell receptor (beta chain) derives from a study of Graves' ophthalmopathy and Graves' hyperthyroidism. Points on this clonotype: Its target is not known.

Regarding the study as a whole: A 13-signature model separated ophthalmopathy from stable hyperthyroidism, 85% to 90% sensitivity, approximately 84% specificity.

This CDR3 is built from 12 residues. Looked up from germline, CDR1 is ENHRY and CDR2 is SYGVKD. The V gene lost 2 bases and the J gene lost 9 bases, with 10 bases spanning the gap. RNA transcripts yielded amplified TCR beta CDR3 regions. Second-round multiplex PCR came after a first-round RT-PCR that employed HTBI primers. TCRdb reprocessed the multiplex PCR reads via MiXCR and lists one record per CDR3 protein. The sample holds over 150,000 distinct CDR3 sequences; approximately 38% are singletons and the top ten take about 6%. This sequence originates from a woman aged 35 to 49 with Graves' ophthalmopathy. The sequencing input was peripheral blood. The chain is built from TRBV10-3 and TRBJ2-5, with D hard to call. CDR3 sequence (DNA): TGTGCCATCAGTGAGGGAAGTGAGGCCCAGTACTTC. Translating it yields CAISEGSEAQYF.